This T cell receptor (beta chain) was recorded in a study of T cell changes during pregnancy in multiple sclerosis. This CDR3 is 11 amino acids long. The ends were cut back, 5 bases at V and 8 bases at J, with 7 bases in the middle. Germline V lookup: CDR1 SGHVS, CDR2 FNYEAQ. Some clones are missing from TCRdb's copy, which holds only in-frame ones; the method was immunoSEQ multiplex PCR. The sample holds 45,000 to 60,000 clones; 85% to 90% are singletons and the top ten take approximately 8%. This specimen consisted of CD8+ T cells from peripheral blood mononuclear cells, obtained in the second trimester of pregnancy. The rearrangement joins TRBV7-6 to TRBJ2-1; D gene uncertain. The sequence came from a female donor with multiple sclerosis, enrolled in a pregnancy study. The CDR3 reads CASSASDEQFF. The CDR3 nucleotides are TGTGCCAGCAGCGCCAGCGATGAGCAGTTCTTC.